This paragraph covers one T cell receptor beta chain sequence. Its antigen is unidentified. These data come from a study of identical twins. The study's findings and limits: Conclusions leaned on cross-sectional statistical analysis and did not track the same donors over time. The abundant beta clonotypes from cord blood had fewer insertions, and memory repertoires had none of this.

Trimming stripped 10 bases from V and 1 base from J, with 16 bases between. The CDR3 contains 14 residues. CDR1 and CDR2 from the germline V gene are SEHNR and FQNEAQ (reference sequence). TCRdb itself ran the 5' RACE reads through MiXCR, one entry per CDR3 protein. The sample has about 890,000 distinct CDR3 sequences; more than 9% are singletons. In addition, the sample was reused for a study of yellow fever vaccine responses in identical twins.

V and J are TRBV7-9 and TRBJ2-5, with D hard to call. The sequence came from a woman aged 18 to 35 in good health. Material for sequencing was PBMCs. CDR3 in amino acids: CAIADLTGQETQYF. In DNA, the CDR3 is TGTGCCATCGCTGACCTGACGGGCCAAGAGACCCAGTACTTC.